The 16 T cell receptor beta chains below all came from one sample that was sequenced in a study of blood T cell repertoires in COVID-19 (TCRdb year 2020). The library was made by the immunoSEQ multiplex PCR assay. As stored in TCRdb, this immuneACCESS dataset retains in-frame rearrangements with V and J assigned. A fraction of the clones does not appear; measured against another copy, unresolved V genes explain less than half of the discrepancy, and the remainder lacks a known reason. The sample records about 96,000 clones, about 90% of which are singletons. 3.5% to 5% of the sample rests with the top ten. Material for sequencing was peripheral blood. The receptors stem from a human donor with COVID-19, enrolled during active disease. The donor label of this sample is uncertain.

CDR3 protein: CASSEWRGIYSNQPQHF. In nucleotides, the CDR3 is TGCGCCAGCAGTGAGTGGAGAGGCATTTATAGCAATCAGCCCCAGCATTTT. This chain connects TRBV10-1 to TRBJ1-5, with D unresolved. CDR1 and CDR2 (germline): WNHNN, SYGVQD (reference sequence). The CDR3 runs 17 residues. V was trimmed by 1 base and J by 0 bases, leaving 13 bases between them.

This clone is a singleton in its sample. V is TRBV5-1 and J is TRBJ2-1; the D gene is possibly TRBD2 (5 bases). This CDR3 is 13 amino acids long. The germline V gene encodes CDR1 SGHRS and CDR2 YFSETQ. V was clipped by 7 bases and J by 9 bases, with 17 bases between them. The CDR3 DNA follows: TGCGCCAGCGGTCAGGACGTCGAGGGTGAGCAGTTCTTC. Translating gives CASGQDVEGEQFF. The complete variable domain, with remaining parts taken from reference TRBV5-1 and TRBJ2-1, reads KAGVTQTPRYLIKTRGQQVTLSCSPISGHRSVSWYQQTPGQGLQFLFEYFSETQRNKGNFPGRFSGRQFSNSRSEMNVSTLELGDSALYLCASGQDVEGEQFFGPGTRLTVL.

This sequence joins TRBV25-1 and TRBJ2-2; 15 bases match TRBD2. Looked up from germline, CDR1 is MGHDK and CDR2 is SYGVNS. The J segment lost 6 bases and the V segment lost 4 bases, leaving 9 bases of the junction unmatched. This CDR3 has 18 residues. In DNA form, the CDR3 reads TGTGCCAGCAGTGTAACCGGGACTAGCGGGAGGACCTCCGGGGAGCTGTTTTTT. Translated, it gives CASSVTGTSGRTSGELFF.

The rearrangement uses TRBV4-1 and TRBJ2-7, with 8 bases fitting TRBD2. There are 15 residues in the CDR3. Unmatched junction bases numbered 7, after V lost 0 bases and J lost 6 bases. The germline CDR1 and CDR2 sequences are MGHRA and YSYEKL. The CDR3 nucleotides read TGCGCCAGCAGCCAAGATCCCGGACGGGGGGGCGAGCAGTACTTC. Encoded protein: CASSQDPGRGGEQYF.

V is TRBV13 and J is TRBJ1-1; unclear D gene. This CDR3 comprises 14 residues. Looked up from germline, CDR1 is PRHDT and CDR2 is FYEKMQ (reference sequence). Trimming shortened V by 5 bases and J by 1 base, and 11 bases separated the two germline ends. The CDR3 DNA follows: TGTGCCAGCAGCCCCCCCCCTACGAACACTGAAGCTTTCTTT. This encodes CASSPPPTNTEAFF.

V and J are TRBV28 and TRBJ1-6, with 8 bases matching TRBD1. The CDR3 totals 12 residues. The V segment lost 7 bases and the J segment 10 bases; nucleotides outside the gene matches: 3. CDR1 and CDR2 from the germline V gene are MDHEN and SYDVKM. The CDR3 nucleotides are TGTGCCAGCAAGACAGGGGACTCACCCCTCCACTTT. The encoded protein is CASKTGDSPLHF.

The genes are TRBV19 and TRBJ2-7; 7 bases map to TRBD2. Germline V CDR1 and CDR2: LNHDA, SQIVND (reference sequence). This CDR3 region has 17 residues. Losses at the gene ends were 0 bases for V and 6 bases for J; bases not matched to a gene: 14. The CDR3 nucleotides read TGTGCCAGTAGTATAGATCACTTTCTGGGAGGGTTGGCCGAGCAGTACTTC. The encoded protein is CASSIDHFLGGLAEQYF.

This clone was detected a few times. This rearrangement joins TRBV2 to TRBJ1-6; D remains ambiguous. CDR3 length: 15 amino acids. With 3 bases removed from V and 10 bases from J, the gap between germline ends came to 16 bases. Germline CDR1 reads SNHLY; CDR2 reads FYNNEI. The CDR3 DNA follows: TGTGCCAGCAGTGAGGGTTTTTCGGAGTACTCACCCCTCCACTTT. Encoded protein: CASSEGFSEYSPLHF.

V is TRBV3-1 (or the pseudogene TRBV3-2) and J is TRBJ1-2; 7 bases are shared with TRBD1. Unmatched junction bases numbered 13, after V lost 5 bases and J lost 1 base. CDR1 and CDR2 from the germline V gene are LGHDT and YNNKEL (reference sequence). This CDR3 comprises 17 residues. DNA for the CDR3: TGTGCCAGCAGCTTGAACAGGGGATTTTCAGTTAACTATGGCTACACCTTC. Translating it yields CASSLNRGFSVNYGYTF.

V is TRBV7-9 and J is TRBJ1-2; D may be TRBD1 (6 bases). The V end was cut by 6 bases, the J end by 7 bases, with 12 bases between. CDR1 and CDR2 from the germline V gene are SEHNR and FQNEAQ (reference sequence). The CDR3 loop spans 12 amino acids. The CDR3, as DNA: TGTGCCAGCAGTTTCACAGGGACTGGCTACACCTTC. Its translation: CASSFTGTGYTF.

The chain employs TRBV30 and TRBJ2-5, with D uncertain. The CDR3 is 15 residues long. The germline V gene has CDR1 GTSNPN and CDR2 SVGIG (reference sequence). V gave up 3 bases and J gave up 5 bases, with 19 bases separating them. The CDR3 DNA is TGTGCCTGGAGCCTCGCCGTCGCCTCCAGGGAGACCCAGTACTTC. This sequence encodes CAWSLAVASRETQYF. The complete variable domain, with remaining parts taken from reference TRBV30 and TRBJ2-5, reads SQTIHQWPATLVQPVGSPLSLECTVEGTSNPNLYWYRQAAGRGLQLLFYSVGIGQISSEVPQNLSASRPQDRQFILSSKKLLLSDSGFYLCAWSLAVASRETQYFGPGTRLLVL.

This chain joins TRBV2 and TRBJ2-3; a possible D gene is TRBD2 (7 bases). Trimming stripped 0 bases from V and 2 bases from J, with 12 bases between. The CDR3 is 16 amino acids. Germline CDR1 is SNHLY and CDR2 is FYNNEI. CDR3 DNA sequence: TGTGCCAGCAGTGAAGCGAGGGGGGGGGACACAGATACGCAGTATTTT. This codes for CASSEARGGDTDTQYF.

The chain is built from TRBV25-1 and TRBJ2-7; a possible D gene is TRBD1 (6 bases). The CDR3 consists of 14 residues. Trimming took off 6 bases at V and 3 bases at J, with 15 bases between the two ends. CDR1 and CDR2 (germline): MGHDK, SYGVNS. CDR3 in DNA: TGTGCCAGCAGACGGGCAGGGGACCTCTACGAGCAGTACTTC. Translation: CASRRAGDLYEQYF.

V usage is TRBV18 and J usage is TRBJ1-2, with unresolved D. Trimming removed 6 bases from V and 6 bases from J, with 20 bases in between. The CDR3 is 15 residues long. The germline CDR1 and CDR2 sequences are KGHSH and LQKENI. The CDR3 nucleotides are TGTGCCAGCTCTTCTTCACGTGGAGTCGGCAATGGCTACACCTTC. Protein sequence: CASSSSRGVGNGYTF.

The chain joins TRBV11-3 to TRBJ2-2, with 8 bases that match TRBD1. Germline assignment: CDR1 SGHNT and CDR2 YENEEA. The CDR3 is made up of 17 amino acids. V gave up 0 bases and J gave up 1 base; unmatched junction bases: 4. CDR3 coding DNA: TGTGCCAGCAGCTTAGAAAAGACAGGGGTGAACACCGGGGAGCTGTTTTTT. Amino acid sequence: CASSLEKTGVNTGELFF. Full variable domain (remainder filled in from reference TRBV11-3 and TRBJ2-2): EAGVVQSPRYKIIEKKQPVAFWCNPISGHNTLYWYLQNLGQGPELLIRYENEEAVDDSQLPKDRFSAERLKGVDSTLKIQPAELGDSAVYLCASSLEKTGVNTGELFFGEGSRLTVL.

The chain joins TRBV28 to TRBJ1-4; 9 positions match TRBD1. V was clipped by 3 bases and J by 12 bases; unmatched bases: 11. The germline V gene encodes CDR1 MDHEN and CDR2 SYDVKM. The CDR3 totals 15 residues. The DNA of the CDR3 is TGTGCCAGCAGTTTCTCTACAGGGGGCTTTGAGGAACTGTTTTTT. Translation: CASSFSTGGFEELFF. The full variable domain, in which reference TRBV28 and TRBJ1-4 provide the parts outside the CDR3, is DVKVTQSSRYLVKRTGEKVFLECVQDMDHENMFWYRQDPGLGLRLIYFSYDVKMKEKGDIPEGYSVSREKKERFSLILESASTNQTSMYLCASSFSTGGFEELFFGSGTQLSVL.